A selection of T cell receptor beta chains follows, all from one sample in a study of Ad26.COV2.S vaccination and SARS-CoV-2 variants. The repertoire was sequenced with immunoSEQ multiplex PCR; TCRdb's copy has only in-frame clones and lacks some. The profile shows about 420,000 clones, approximately 87% of them singletons. Sequencing was performed on peripheral blood, taken in a trial of Ad26.COV2.S vaccine versus placebo. These receptors were taken from a person between 18 and 65 years old who received the Ad26.COV2.S COVID-19 vaccine or a placebo. Both conserved end residues are part of each CDR3. Fields, in order: V gene, J gene, clone size, D gene, CDR3 DNA, CDR3 protein. D genes are given only for firm matches. The size of a clone is reported for some rows only, either as once, few or many, or as a class for expanded clones.

TRBV28,TRBJ1-1,.,TRBD1,TGTGCCAGCAGTGCCACAGGGGATTGGGGCACTGAAGCTTTCTTT,CASSATGDWGTEAFF
TRBV7-9,TRBJ1-1,.,TRBD1,TGTGCCAGCAGCTCCTGGCAACAGGGGTATAATGTCGCTGAAGCTTTCTTT,CASSSWQQGYNVAEAFF
TRBV28,TRBJ1-5,.,TRBD1,TGTGCCAGCAGACGGGACAGGTCGTCAAATCAGCCCCAGCATTTT,CASRRDRSSNQPQHF
TRBV7-9,TRBJ1-4,.,.,TGTGCCAGCAGCCGGGGGGCTAATGAAAAACTGTTTTTT,CASSRGANEKLFF
TRBV5-8,TRBJ2-3,.,.,TGTGCCAGCAGCTTGGATCAGGGAGTCACAGATACGCAGTATTTT,CASSLDQGVTDTQYF
TRBV7-6,TRBJ2-5,.,TRBD2,TGTGCCAGCAGCTTAGTTGGGGGGGGATTACAAGAGACCCAGTACTTC,CASSLVGGGLQETQYF
TRBV11-2,TRBJ1-5,.,.,TGTGCCAGCAGCTTAGTACCAGGGCCTAATCAGCCCCAGCATTTT,CASSLVPGPNQPQHF
TRBV11-2,TRBJ2-7,.,TRBD2,TGTGCCAGCAGCTTAGATAGCCAGCGGGGGCTCTACGAGCAGTACTTC,CASSLDSQRGLYEQYF
TRBV30,TRBJ1-6,.,TRBD1,TGTGCCTGGTCCCACCGACAGGGCCCTGACTCACCCCTCCACTTT,CAWSHRQGPDSPLHF
TRBV28,TRBJ2-5,.,.,TGTGCCAGCAGTCCACGAGGGGTTGGCGACCAGTACTTC,CASSPRGVGDQYF
TRBV9,TRBJ2-7,once,.,TGTGCCAGCAGCGTAGGGCAGGGTCGGTACGAGCAGTACTTC,CASSVGQGRYEQYF
TRBV2,TRBJ2-7,.,.,TGTGCCAGCAGGGGAGGGACAGGCGACGAGCAGTACTTC,CASRGGTGDEQYF
TRBV30,TRBJ2-3,.,.,TGTGCCTGGGGGGCGGGGTGGAGCACAGATACGCAGTATTTT,CAWGAGWSTDTQYF
TRBV6-5,TRBJ1-1,.,.,TGTGCCAGCACCGTCCCGGGGGACACTGAAGCTTTCTTT,CASTVPGDTEAFF
TRBV5-1,TRBJ2-7,.,.,TGCGCCAGCAGCTTGGGGGCAAGCTACGAGCAGTACTTC,CASSLGASYEQYF
TRBV4-2,TRBJ2-5,many,TRBD2,TGTGCCAGCAGCCAAGATCGGGCGGGGGAAGAGACCCAGTACTTC,CASSQDRAGEETQYF
TRBV6-1,TRBJ2-5,.,.,TGTGCCAGCAGTGAGCGATTCGAGACCCAGTACTTC,CASSERFETQYF
TRBV7-2,TRBJ2-3,.,TRBD1,TGTGCCAGCAGCTCCAGGACAGGGGGCTTGGATACGCAGTATTTT,CASSSRTGGLDTQYF
TRBV15,TRBJ2-1,.,.,TGTGCCACCAGCAGCTTCGTTCGGGATAGTGAGCAGTTCTTC,CATSSFVRDSEQFF
TRBV28,TRBJ1-3,.,.,TGTGCCAGCAGTTTAAGGGCAGGGTCGCGCTCTGGAAACACCATATATTTT,CASSLRAGSRSGNTIYF
TRBV21-1,TRBJ2-7,.,.,TGTGCCAGCAGCAAGGACATCAAGGAGGGAAACGAGCAGTACTTC,CASSKDIKEGNEQYF
TRBV12-3/TRBV12-4,TRBJ2-1,.,.,TGTGCCAGCAGCTCTAGGGGGGGTGGTGAGCAGTTCTTC,CASSSRGGGEQFF
TRBV4-1,TRBJ2-5,.,TRBD1,TGCGCCAGCAGCCCCTGGACAGGGACTCGGACCCAGTACTTC,CASSPWTGTRTQYF
TRBV3-1/TRBV3-2,TRBJ1-4,.,TRBD1,TGTGCCAGCAGCCAAGATCTCTACAGGGGGAATGAAAAACTGTTTTTT,CASSQDLYRGNEKLFF
TRBV10-3,TRBJ1-5,.,.,TGTGCCATCAGTGAGTCGACCTGGACCTCCCCGCGGGGGCGGCCCCAGCATTTT,CAISESTWTSPRGRPQHF
TRBV7-3,TRBJ2-1,once,TRBD2,TGTGCCAGCAGCTTAAATAGCGGGGAAGGCGTCAATGAGCAGTTCTTC,CASSLNSGEGVNEQFF
TRBV7-3,TRBJ2-2,.,TRBD1,TGTGCCAGCAGCTCCAGGACAGGGGCAGGCGCCGGGGAGCTGTTTTTT,CASSSRTGAGAGELFF
TRBV7-2,TRBJ2-5,.,TRBD1,TGTGCCAGCAACTTACAGGGGCTGGGGGTCTTCCAAGAGACCCAGTACTTC,CASNLQGLGVFQETQYF
TRBV5-4,TRBJ2-5,.,.,TGTGCCACTAAGCTTAGGGGGAGGGATTCTCAAGAGACCCAGTACTTC,CATKLRGRDSQETQYF
TRBV4-2,TRBJ2-2,.,.,TGTGCCAGCAGCCAAGATCGGCAGGGCTTCGGGAACACCGGGGAGCTGTTTTTT,CASSQDRQGFGNTGELFF
TRBV2,TRBJ2-3,.,.,TGTGCCAGCGGAAGGACTGCGAAAAATCCTAGCACAGATACGCAGTATTTT,CASGRTAKNPSTDTQYF
TRBV18,TRBJ1-1,.,.,TGTGCCAGCTCACTAGAGCGCACCAGTGAAGCTTTCTTT,CASSLERTSEAFF
TRBV28,TRBJ2-3,.,.,TGTGCCAGCAGTTTACGGACAGGCACAGATACGCAGTATTTT,CASSLRTGTDTQYF
TRBV19,TRBJ2-3,.,.,TGTGCCAGTAGTAAAGACCGGGACCGAGATACGCAGTATTTT,CASSKDRDRDTQYF
TRBV12-3/TRBV12-4,TRBJ1-1,.,.,TGTGCCAGCAGTACCGGTGCGCCCACTGAAGCTTTCTTT,CASSTGAPTEAFF
TRBV14,TRBJ1-2,.,TRBD1,TGTACCAGCAGCCAAGCTAGCCAGGGGGTTGTCTATGGCTACACCTTC,CTSSQASQGVVYGYTF
TRBV5-4,TRBJ1-1,.,.,TGTGCCAGCAGCCGCCGGGATAACAAGAACACTGAAGCTTTCTTT,CASSRRDNKNTEAFF
TRBV19,TRBJ1-6,.,.,TGTGCCAGTAGTTCCCAAGGGGGTTTCGATTCACCCCTCCACTTT,CASSSQGGFDSPLHF
TRBV30,TRBJ2-5,.,TRBD1,TGTGCCTGGGGTAACGGACAGGGGGGAGAGACCCAGTACTTC,CAWGNGQGGETQYF
TRBV20-1,TRBJ2-7,.,TRBD2,TGCAGTGCGGAGGGACTAGCGGGGACTCTCTTC,CSAEGLAGTLF
TRBV28,TRBJ1-2,.,.,TGTGCCAGCAGTTTGGGAGGGGCCCCTGCTAACTATGGCTACACCTTC,CASSLGGAPANYGYTF
TRBV7-2,TRBJ2-3,once,TRBD2,TGTGCCAGCAACCAACTAGCGGGGGGGGATACGCAGTATTTT,CASNQLAGGDTQYF
TRBV6-4,TRBJ1-2,once,.,TGTGCCAGCGGTTGGGCCAACTATGGCTACACCTTC,CASGWANYGYTF
TRBV7-2,TRBJ2-3,.,.,TGTGCCAGCAGCTTTGTGGCGGGGCTCAGTTCAGATACGCAGTATTTT,CASSFVAGLSSDTQYF
TRBV7-9,TRBJ2-7,.,.,TGTGCCAGCAGCCTCCGGTGGGGAGACGAGCAGTACTTC,CASSLRWGDEQYF
TRBV4-2,TRBJ2-7,few,.,TGTGCCAGCAGCCAAGTCCGGACAGCCTCCTACGAGCAGTACTTC,CASSQVRTASYEQYF
TRBV18,TRBJ2-5,.,TRBD1,TGTGCCAGCTCCCCGGACAGGACTCAATCAGAGACCCAGTACTTC,CASSPDRTQSETQYF
TRBV27,TRBJ1-4,.,.,TGTGCCAGCAGTTCTAGGACAACTAATGAAAAACTGTTTTTT,CASSSRTTNEKLFF
TRBV2,TRBJ1-2,.,.,TGTGCCAGCAGTGAAGGCCTAGGGGAATGGAACTATGGCTACACCTTC,CASSEGLGEWNYGYTF
TRBV13,TRBJ2-1,.,TRBD2,TGTGCCAGCAGACGAGGCGGGGGGGAATACAATGAGCAGTTCTTC,CASRRGGGEYNEQFF
TRBV6-4,TRBJ2-1,.,TRBD1,TGTGCCAGCAGTGACCACGGGACAGGGGGCTCCTACAATGAGCAGTTCTTC,CASSDHGTGGSYNEQFF
TRBV9,TRBJ2-7,.,.,TGTGCCAGCAGCGTAGGTAAGGGCGAGCAGTACTTC,CASSVGKGEQYF
TRBV24-1,TRBJ1-2,.,.,TGTGCCACCAGTGATTGGAGCGGACTCGGCGGCTACACCTTC,CATSDWSGLGGYTF
TRBV7-6,TRBJ2-5,.,.,TGTGCCAGCAGCTTAGGCCCAAAGGGCCGGCTCCAAGAGACCCAGTACTTC,CASSLGPKGRLQETQYF
TRBV19,TRBJ1-2,.,TRBD1,TGTGCCAGTAGTAATCAGGGGGTTAGGAGCTATGGCTACACCTTC,CASSNQGVRSYGYTF
TRBV3-1/TRBV3-2,TRBJ2-5,.,.,TGTGCCAGCAGCCAAGCGGCAGGGCGGGAGACCCAGTACTTC,CASSQAAGRETQYF
TRBV19,TRBJ1-1,.,TRBD1,TGTGCCAGTAGTAAACTGGACAGGGCCGATGGCACTGAAGCTTTCTTT,CASSKLDRADGTEAFF
TRBV19,TRBJ1-1,.,TRBD1,TGTGCCAGTAGAGCGGACAGGGAGGGCACTGAAGCTTTCTTT,CASRADREGTEAFF